These 27 T cell receptor beta chains share one sample of origin, sequenced in a study of cytomegalovirus exposure and HLA in healthy donors. Sequencing was performed with immunoSEQ multiplex PCR; in TCRdb, only in-frame clones are kept and a portion is missing. The sample holds around 52,000 clones, approximately 95% seen once. The sequenced sample was PBMCs. The receptors were gathered from a woman under 30 in good health and CMV-seronegative.

The chain combines TRBV7-9 with TRBJ2-3; TRBD1 is a possible D gene (6 bases). The V end was cut by 3 bases, the J end by 3 bases, with 16 bases between. The CDR3 has 16 residues. CDR1 SEHNR and CDR2 FQNEAQ come from the germline V gene (reference sequence). CDR3 sequence: CASSFYSGHTTDTQYF. CDR3 nucleotides: TGTGCCAGCAGCTTTTACTCGGGACACACGACAGATACGCAGTATTTT.

V and J are TRBV7-9 and TRBJ2-3, with TRBD1 matching 9 bases. Germline lookup yields CDR1 SEHNR and CDR2 FQNEAQ (reference sequence). The CDR3 has 16 amino acids. The trim removed 4 bases at V and 4 bases at J, leaving 9 bases unmatched. The CDR3 sequence is CASSSNRDRVSDTQYF. DNA of the CDR3: TGTGCCAGCAGCTCCAACCGGGACAGGGTCTCAGATACGCAGTATTTT.

The chain links TRBV27 to TRBJ1-1; 7 bases map to TRBD1. The CDR3 totals 15 residues. CDR1 is MNHEY and CDR2 is SMNVEV in the germline V gene (reference sequence). V lost 1 base, J lost 1 base, and 3 bases stayed unmatched. The CDR3 DNA sequence: TGTGCCAGCAGTTTATTCTACAGGGGGAACACTGAAGCTTTCTTT. Amino acids: CASSLFYRGNTEAFF.

The V gene is TRBV7-3, the J gene TRBJ2-4, with 15 bases identical to TRBD2. CDR1 is SGHTA, CDR2 FQGTGA, per germline. This CDR3 region has 14 residues. The ends lost 5 bases at V and 12 bases at J; junction bases unmatched: 5. The CDR3 sequence: CASSPGTSGGTQYF. CDR3 DNA: TGTGCCAGCAGCCCAGGGACTAGCGGGGGGACTCAGTACTTC. Supplemented by reference TRBV7-3 and TRBJ2-4, the full variable domain reads GAGVSQTPSNKVTEKGKYVELRCDPISGHTALYWYRQSLGQGPEFLIYFQGTGAADDSGLPNDRFFAVRPEGSVSTLKIQRTERGDSAVYLCASSPGTSGGTQYFGAGTRLSVL.

This sequence joins TRBV29-1 and TRBJ2-7; tentatively, D is TRBD2 (5 bases). V lost 5 bases, J lost 9 bases, and 20 bases lay in between. This CDR3 comprises 13 residues. Germline V gene sequence: CDR1 SQVTM, CDR2 ANQGSEA. This CDR3 reads CSVTEGTEFPQYV. DNA for the CDR3: TGCAGCGTTACAGAGGGCACTGAGTTCCCGCAGTACGTC.

This clone was counted once. The gene calls are TRBV28 and TRBJ2-3; TRBD2 matches at 9 bases. CDR1 and CDR2 (germline): MDHEN, SYDVKM. V trimming: 8 bases; J trimming: 5 bases; junction bases outside the gene matches: 14. This CDR3 spans 16 amino acids. This chain's CDR3 is CASATLREGVGDTQYF. Written as DNA, the CDR3 is TGTGCCAGCGCCACGTTGCGGGAGGGCGTCGGAGATACGCAGTATTTT.

The rearrangement links TRBV9 to TRBJ2-1; the D gene is possibly TRBD1 (6 bases). Trimming shortened V by 0 bases and J by 8 bases, and 12 bases separated the two germline ends. This CDR3 is built from 14 residues. CDR1 SGDLS and CDR2 YYNGEE come from the germline V gene. CDR3 sequence reads: CASSVDTGTDEQFF. The DNA of the CDR3 is TGTGCCAGCAGCGTAGACACAGGGACGGATGAGCAGTTCTTC.

The chain carries TRBV5-1 and TRBJ2-7; TRBD2 agrees at 15 bases. V trimming: 2 bases; J trimming: 5 bases; junction bases outside the gene matches: 5. The CDR3 has 16 residues. Germline V lookup: CDR1 SGHRS, CDR2 YFSETQ. The CDR3 DNA sequence: TGCGCCAGCAGCTTTGGACTAGCGGGGGGGCTCCACGAGCAGTACTTC. This gives the protein CASSFGLAGGLHEQYF.

The rearrangement uses TRBV6-1 and TRBJ2-3, with 7 bases fitting TRBD2. Per the germline V gene, CDR1 is MNHNS and CDR2 is SASEGT. Trimming at V came to 1 base and at J to 0 bases, leaving 7 bases not matched to a gene. The CDR3 loop spans 17 amino acids. The CDR3 loop reads CASSEEDSGFSTDTQYF. DNA of the CDR3: TGTGCCAGCAGTGAAGAGGATAGCGGGTTTAGCACAGATACGCAGTATTTT.

This clone was picked up one time. V usage is TRBV5-4 and J usage is TRBJ1-2; 9 nucleotides align to TRBD1. Losses at the gene ends were 4 bases for V and 4 bases for J; bases not matched to a gene: 5. Germline CDR1 SGHNT, CDR2 YYREEE (reference sequence). This CDR3 contains 14 residues. The chain's CDR3 is CASSRDREIYGYTF. Written as DNA, the CDR3 is TGTGCCAGCAGCAGGGACAGGGAAATCTATGGCTACACCTTC.

The genes are TRBV6-1 and TRBJ1-4, with 7 bases aligning to TRBD1. J was trimmed by 7 bases and V by 2 bases; bases with no gene match: 10. The CDR3 extends over 16 amino acids. CDR1 and CDR2 (germline): MNHNS, SASEGT. CDR3 loop: CASSEMNRGFSEKLFF. In DNA form, the CDR3 reads TGTGCCAGCAGTGAAATGAACAGGGGCTTTAGTGAAAAACTGTTTTTT.

This chain joins TRBV6-4 and TRBJ2-2, with TRBD2 identical over 10 bases. V lost 0 bases and J lost 4; bases outside the gene matches: 2. The CDR3 length is 16 residues. CDR1 is MRHNA, CDR2 SNTAGT, per germline. CDR3 sequence: CASSDSPSGSTGELFF. CDR3 coding DNA: TGTGCCAGCAGTGACTCGCCTAGCGGGAGCACCGGGGAGCTGTTTTTT.

The V call is TRBV18, the J call TRBJ2-7; 11 bases are shared with TRBD1. Germline loops: CDR1 KGHSH, CDR2 LQKENI. The ends lost 3 bases at V and 6 bases at J; junction bases unmatched: 7. The CDR3 has 15 amino acids. This CDR3 is CASSPRGQGGIEQYF. In nucleotides, the CDR3 is TGTGCCAGCTCACCGCGGGGACAGGGGGGTATCGAGCAGTACTTC.

The chain employs TRBV13 and TRBJ2-7, with TRBD1 matching 8 bases. CDR1 is PRHDT, CDR2 FYEKMQ, per germline (reference sequence). V was pared by 1 base and J by 7 bases, with 6 bases of the junction left unmatched. This CDR3 spans 14 amino acids. CDR3 in amino acids: CASSLVGRGREQYF. CDR3 coding DNA: TGTGCCAGCAGCTTAGTTGGCAGGGGGCGTGAGCAGTACTTC. The full variable domain, rest sourced from reference TRBV13 and TRBJ2-7, is AAGVIQSPRHLIKEKRETATLKCYPIPRHDTVYWYQQGPGQDPQFLISFYEKMQSDKGSIPDRFSAQQFSDYHSELNMSSLELGDSALYFCASSLVGRGREQYFGPGTRLTVT.

The chain couples TRBV13 to TRBJ2-1; 12 bases agree with TRBD2. The CDR3 extends over 15 amino acids. Per germline, CDR1 PRHDT and CDR2 FYEKMQ (reference sequence). J lost 7 bases, V lost 0 bases, and 1 base had no gene match. CDR3 residues: CASSLGTSGRNEQFF. Here the CDR3 DNA reads TGTGCCAGCAGCTTAGGGACTAGCGGGAGAAATGAGCAGTTCTTC.

The chain joins TRBV14 to TRBJ1-4, with 9 bases identical to TRBD1. J gave up 6 bases and V 1 base, and 6 bases lay outside the gene matches. From germline, CDR1 is SGHDN and CDR2 FVKESK. This CDR3 has 16 residues. The CDR3 nucleotides are TGTGCCAGCAGCCAAGGCCTGGGACAGGGCTATGAAAAACTGTTTTTT. As protein: CASSQGLGQGYEKLFF. The variable domain in full, completed from reference TRBV14 and TRBJ1-4, reads EAGVTQFPSHSVIEKGQTVTLRCDPISGHDNLYWYRRVMGKEIKFLLHFVKESKQDESGMPNNRFLAERTGGTYSTLKVQPAELEDSGVYFCASSQGLGQGYEKLFFGSGTQLSVL.

This clone was detected once. The chain carries TRBV5-4 and TRBJ2-2; no firm D call. Germline V gene lookup returns CDR1 SGHNT and CDR2 YYREEE (reference sequence). V lost 2 bases and J lost 3, with 8 bases in between. The CDR3 runs 14 residues. The CDR3 region has the DNA TGTGCCAGCAGCTTATCCGGAGACACCGGGGAGCTGTTTTTT. Translated: CASSLSGDTGELFF.

In nucleotides, the CDR3 is TGTGCCAGCAGCGGGAAAACAGGGGCGTCCAATCAGCCCCAGCATTTT. It specifies CASSGKTGASNQPQHF. The chain employs TRBV21-1 and TRBJ1-5; no DNA check was done on the table's D call, TRBD1. TRBV21-1 represents a pseudogene. The CDR3 spans 16 residues.

The genes are TRBV15 and TRBJ2-5; a weak D match, TRBD1 (6 bases). Trimming stripped 4 bases from V and 2 bases from J, with 8 bases between. The germline gives CDR1 LNHNV, CDR2 YYDKDF (reference sequence). The CDR3 consists of 13 residues. CDR3 sequence (DNA): TGTGCCACCAGCACCGACAGGCAAGAGACCCAGTACTTC. This encodes CATSTDRQETQYF.

The chain is built from TRBV5-4 and TRBJ1-2; possibly TRBD1 for D (6 bases). This CDR3 has 13 amino acids. Per germline, CDR1 SGHNT and CDR2 YYREEE (reference sequence). V was pared by 4 bases and J by 2 bases, with 9 bases between. Written as DNA, the CDR3 is TGTGCCAGCAGCACGGACAGAAACTATGGCTACACCTTC. Amino acids: CASSTDRNYGYTF.

The V call is TRBV6-1, the J call TRBJ2-7; TRBD1 might be the D (5 bases). V was cut by 3 bases and J by 4 bases, with 10 bases left in between. CDR1 is MNHNS, CDR2 SASEGT, per germline. CDR3 size: 13 residues. Here the CDR3 reads CASSEVQEYEQYF. CDR3 DNA sequence: TGTGCCAGCAGTGAGGTACAGGAATACGAGCAGTACTTC.

The genes are TRBV5-4 and TRBJ1-2; the match to TRBD1 covers 9 bases. The V and J ends lost 4 bases and 7 bases, in that order; junction bases with no gene match: 8. The CDR3 has 14 residues. Germline loops: CDR1 SGHNT, CDR2 YYREEE (reference sequence). The CDR3 reads CASSLRDRVGGYTF. In DNA form, the CDR3 reads TGTGCCAGCAGCCTCCGGGACAGGGTGGGTGGCTACACCTTC.

This chain joins TRBV29-1 and TRBJ1-2; weak D call: TRBD1 (5 bases). Germline V gives CDR1 SQVTM, CDR2 ANQGSEA. This CDR3 is built from 13 residues. V was pared by 3 bases and J by 0 bases, with 8 bases between. The CDR3 reads CSVEVTANYGYTF. The CDR3 DNA reads as TGCAGCGTTGAGGTGACAGCTAACTATGGCTACACCTTC.

This sequence joins TRBV18 and TRBJ2-2; TRBD2 might be the D (5 bases). Germline values: CDR1 KGHSH, CDR2 LQKENI. Trimming left V 1 base short and J 11 bases short, with 8 bases between. CDR3 length: 12 amino acids. The CDR3 region has the DNA TGTGCCAGCTCACCACGACTACTCGAGCTGTTTTTT. It encodes CASSPRLLELFF.

The chain carries TRBV6-5 and TRBJ2-5, with 7 bases that match TRBD1. This CDR3 is built from 13 residues. Per germline, CDR1 MNHEY and CDR2 SVGAGI. The J segment lost 3 bases and the V segment lost 10 bases, leaving 8 bases of the junction unmatched. The CDR3 sequence: CATRQQGEETQYF. In nucleotides, the CDR3 is TGTGCCACCAGGCAGCAGGGGGAAGAGACCCAGTACTTC.

The rearrangement joins TRBV5-1 to TRBJ2-3, with D maybe TRBD1 (5 bases). CDR3 length: 14 amino acids. CDR1 SGHRS and CDR2 YFSETQ come from the germline V gene. Trimming left V 5 bases short and J 0 bases short, with 10 bases between. The CDR3 here is CASRIAGSTDTQYF. CDR3 DNA: TGCGCCAGCAGAATAGCAGGGAGCACAGATACGCAGTATTTT.

J is TRBJ2-1 and V is TRBV10-3; TRBD2 matches at 10 bases. The length of the CDR3 is 17 residues. Germline V gene sequence: CDR1 ENHRY, CDR2 SYGVKD. Trimming cost V 6 bases and J 0 bases; bases outside gene matches: 8. In nucleotides, the CDR3 is TGTGCCATCAGATCGGGACTAGCGTATAGCTCCTACAATGAGCAGTTCTTC. This translates into CAIRSGLAYSSYNEQFF.